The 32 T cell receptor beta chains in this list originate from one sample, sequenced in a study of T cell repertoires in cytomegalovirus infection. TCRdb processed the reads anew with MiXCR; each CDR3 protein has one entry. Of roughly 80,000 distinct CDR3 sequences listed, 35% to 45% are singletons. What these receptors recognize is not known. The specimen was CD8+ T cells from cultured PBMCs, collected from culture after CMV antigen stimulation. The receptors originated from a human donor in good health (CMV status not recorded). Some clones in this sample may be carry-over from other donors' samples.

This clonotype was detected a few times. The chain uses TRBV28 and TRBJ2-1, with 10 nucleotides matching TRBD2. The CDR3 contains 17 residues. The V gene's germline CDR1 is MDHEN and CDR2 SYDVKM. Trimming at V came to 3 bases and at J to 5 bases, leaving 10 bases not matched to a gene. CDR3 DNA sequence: TGTGCCAGCAGTTTCCCCTCGAGCGGGGGGGCCGACAATGAGCAGTTCTTC. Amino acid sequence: CASSFPSSGGADNEQFF.

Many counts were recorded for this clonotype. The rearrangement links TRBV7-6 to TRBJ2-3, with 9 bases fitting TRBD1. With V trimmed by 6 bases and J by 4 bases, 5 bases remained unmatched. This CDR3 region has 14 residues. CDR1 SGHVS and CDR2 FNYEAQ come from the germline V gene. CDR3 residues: CASSGQGWADTQYF. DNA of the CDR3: TGTGCCAGCAGTGGACAGGGGTGGGCAGATACGCAGTATTTT.

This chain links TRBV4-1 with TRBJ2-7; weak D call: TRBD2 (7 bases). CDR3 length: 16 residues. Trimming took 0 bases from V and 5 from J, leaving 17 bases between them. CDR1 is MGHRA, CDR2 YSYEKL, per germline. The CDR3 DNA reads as TGCGCCAGCAGCCAAGATCATAGGGGGGGGCACGACGAGCAGTACTTC. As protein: CASSQDHRGGHDEQYF.

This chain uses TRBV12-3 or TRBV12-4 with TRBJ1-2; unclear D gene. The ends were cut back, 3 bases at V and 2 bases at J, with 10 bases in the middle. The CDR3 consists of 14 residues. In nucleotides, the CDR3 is TGTGCCAGCAGTTTGGGCAGCCAAAACTATGGCTACACCTTC. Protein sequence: CASSLGSQNYGYTF.

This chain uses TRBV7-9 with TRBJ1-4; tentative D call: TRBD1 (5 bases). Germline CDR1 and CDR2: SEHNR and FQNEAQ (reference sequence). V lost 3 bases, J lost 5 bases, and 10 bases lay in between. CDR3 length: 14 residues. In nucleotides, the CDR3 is TGTGCCAGCAGCTTTCAGGGAAACAATGAAAAACTGTTTTTT. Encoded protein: CASSFQGNNEKLFF.

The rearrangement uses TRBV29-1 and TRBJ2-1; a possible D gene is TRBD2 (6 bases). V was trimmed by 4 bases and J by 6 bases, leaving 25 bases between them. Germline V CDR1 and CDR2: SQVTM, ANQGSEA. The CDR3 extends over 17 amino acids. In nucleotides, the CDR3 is TGCAGCGTTGGGCTCCGGGACTTCGTCCCCTCTGGCAATGAGCAGTTCTTC. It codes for CSVGLRDFVPSGNEQFF.

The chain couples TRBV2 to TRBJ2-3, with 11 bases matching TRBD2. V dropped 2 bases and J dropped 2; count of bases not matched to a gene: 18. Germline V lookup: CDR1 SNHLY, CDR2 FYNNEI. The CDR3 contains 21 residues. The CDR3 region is CASSEFMIAGGIFKNTDTQYF. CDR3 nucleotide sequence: TGTGCCAGCAGTGAATTCATGATAGCGGGGGGGATATTCAAAAACACAGATACGCAGTATTTT. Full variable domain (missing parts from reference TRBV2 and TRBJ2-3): EPEVTQTPSHQVTQMGQEVILRCVPISNHLYFYWYRQILGQKVEFLVSFYNNEISEKSEIFDDQFSVERPDGSNFTLKIRSTKLEDSAMYFCASSEFMIAGGIFKNTDTQYFGPGTRLTVL.

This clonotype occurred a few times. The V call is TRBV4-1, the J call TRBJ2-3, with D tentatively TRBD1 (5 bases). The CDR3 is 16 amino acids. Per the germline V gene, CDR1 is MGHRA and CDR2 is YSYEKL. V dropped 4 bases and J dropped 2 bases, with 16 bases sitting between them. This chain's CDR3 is CASSLYPQGPTDTQYF. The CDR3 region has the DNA TGCGCCAGCAGCCTGTACCCCCAGGGCCCCACAGATACGCAGTATTTT.

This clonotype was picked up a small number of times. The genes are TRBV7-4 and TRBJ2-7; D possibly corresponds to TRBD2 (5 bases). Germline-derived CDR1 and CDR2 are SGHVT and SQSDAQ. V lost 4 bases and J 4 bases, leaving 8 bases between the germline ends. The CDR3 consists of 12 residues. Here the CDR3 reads CASSSSGYEQYF. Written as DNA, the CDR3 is TGTGCCAGCAGCTCATCGGGATACGAGCAGTACTTC. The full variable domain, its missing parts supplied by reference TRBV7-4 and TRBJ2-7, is GAGVSQSPRYKVAKRGRDVALRCDSISGHVTLYWYRQTLGQGSEVLTYSQSDAQRDKSGRPSGRFSAERPERSVSTLKIQRTEQGDSAVYLCASSSSGYEQYFGPGTRLTVT.

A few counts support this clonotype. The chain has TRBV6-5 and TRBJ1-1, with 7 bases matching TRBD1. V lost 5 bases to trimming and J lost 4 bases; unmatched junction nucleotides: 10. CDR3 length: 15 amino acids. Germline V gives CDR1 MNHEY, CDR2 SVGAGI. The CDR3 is CASSPLNRGFTEAFF. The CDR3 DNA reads TGTGCCAGCAGTCCACTAAACAGGGGTTTCACTGAAGCTTTCTTT.

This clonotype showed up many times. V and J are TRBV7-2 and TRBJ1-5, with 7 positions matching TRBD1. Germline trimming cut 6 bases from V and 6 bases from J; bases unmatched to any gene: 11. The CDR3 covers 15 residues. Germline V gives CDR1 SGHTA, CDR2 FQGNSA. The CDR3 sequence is CASRATGVRGQPQHF. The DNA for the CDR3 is TGTGCCAGCAGGGCCACAGGGGTGCGGGGTCAGCCCCAGCATTTT. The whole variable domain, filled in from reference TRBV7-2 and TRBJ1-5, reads GAGVSQSPSNKVTEKGKDVELRCDPISGHTALYWYRQSLGQGLEFLIYFQGNSAPDKSGLPSDRFSAERTGGSVSTLTIQRTQQEDSAVYLCASRATGVRGQPQHFGDGTRLSIL.

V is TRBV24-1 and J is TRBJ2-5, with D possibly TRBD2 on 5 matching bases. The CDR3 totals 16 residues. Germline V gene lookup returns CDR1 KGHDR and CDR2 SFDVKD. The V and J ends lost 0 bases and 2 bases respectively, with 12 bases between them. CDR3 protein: CATSDLRSGSQETQYF. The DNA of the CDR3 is TGTGCCACCAGTGATTTGAGGAGCGGCAGTCAAGAGACCCAGTACTTC.

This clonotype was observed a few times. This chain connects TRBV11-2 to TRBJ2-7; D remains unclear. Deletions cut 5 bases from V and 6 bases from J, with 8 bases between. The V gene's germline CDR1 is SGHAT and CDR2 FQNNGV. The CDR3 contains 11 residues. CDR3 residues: CASSPLLEQYF. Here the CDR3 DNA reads TGTGCCAGCAGCCCCCTTCTCGAGCAGTACTTC. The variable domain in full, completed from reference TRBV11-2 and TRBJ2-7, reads EAGVAQSPRYKIIEKRQSVAFWCNPISGHATLYWYQQILGQGPKLLIQFQNNGVVDDSQLPKDRFSAERLKGVDSTLKIQPAKLEDSAVYLCASSPLLEQYFGPGTRLTVT.

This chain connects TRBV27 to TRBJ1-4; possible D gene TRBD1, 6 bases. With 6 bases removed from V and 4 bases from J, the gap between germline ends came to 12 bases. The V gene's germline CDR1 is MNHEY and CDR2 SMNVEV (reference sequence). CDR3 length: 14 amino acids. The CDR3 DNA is TGTGCCAGCAGGGCGACAGGCCTTAATGAAAAACTGTTTTTT. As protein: CASRATGLNEKLFF.

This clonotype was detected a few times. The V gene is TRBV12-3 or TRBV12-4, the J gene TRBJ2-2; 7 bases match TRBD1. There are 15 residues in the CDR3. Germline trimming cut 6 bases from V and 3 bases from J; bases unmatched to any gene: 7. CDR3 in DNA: TGTGCCAGCAGGGACACGGGACAGTACACCGGGGAGCTGTTTTTT. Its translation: CASRDTGQYTGELFF.

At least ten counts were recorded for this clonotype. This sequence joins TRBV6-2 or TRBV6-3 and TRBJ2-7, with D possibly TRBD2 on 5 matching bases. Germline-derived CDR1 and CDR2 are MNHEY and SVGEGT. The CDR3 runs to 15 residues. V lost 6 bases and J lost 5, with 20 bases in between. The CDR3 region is CASRQHGIGSDEQYF. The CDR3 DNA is TGTGCCAGCAGACAACACGGGATCGGATCGGACGAGCAGTACTTC.

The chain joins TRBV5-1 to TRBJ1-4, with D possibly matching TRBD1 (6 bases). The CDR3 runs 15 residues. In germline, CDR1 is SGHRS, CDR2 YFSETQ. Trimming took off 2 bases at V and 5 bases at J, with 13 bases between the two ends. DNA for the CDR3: TGCGCCAGCAGCTTAACCCCGGGGACAAATGAAAAACTGTTTTTT. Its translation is CASSLTPGTNEKLFF.

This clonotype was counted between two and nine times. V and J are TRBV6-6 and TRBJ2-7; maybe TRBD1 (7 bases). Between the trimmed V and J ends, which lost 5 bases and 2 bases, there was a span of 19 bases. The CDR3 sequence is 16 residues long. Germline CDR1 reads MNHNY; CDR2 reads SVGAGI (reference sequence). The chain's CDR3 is CASSRPGGQQAYEQYF. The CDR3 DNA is TGTGCCAGCAGTCGACCCGGGGGACAGCAAGCCTACGAGCAGTACTTC.

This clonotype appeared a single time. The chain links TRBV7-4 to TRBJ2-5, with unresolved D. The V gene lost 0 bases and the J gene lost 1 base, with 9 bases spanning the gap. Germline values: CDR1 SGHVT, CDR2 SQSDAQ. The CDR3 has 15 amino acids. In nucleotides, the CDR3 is TGTGCCAGCAGCTTAGCCATCAGACCCCAAGAGACCCAGTACTTC. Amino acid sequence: CASSLAIRPQETQYF.

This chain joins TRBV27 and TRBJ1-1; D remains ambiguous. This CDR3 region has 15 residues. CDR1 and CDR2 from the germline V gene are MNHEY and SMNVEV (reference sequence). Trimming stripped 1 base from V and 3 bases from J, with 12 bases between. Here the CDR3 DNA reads TGTGCCAGCAGTTTATTCGCGGGAAGGGACACTGAAGCTTTCTTT. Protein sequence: CASSLFAGRDTEAFF.

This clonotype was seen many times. CDR3: CASNPVGGLDEQYF. As DNA, the CDR3 is TGTGCCAGCAACCCGGTAGGGGGGTTGGACGAGCAGTACTTC. The rearrangement joins TRBV28 to TRBJ2-7; TRBD1 or TRBD2 may be the D gene (6 bases each). Germline V CDR1 and CDR2: MDHEN, SYDVKM. The CDR3 runs 14 residues. Between the trimmed V and J ends, which lost 7 bases and 5 bases, there was a span of 18 bases.

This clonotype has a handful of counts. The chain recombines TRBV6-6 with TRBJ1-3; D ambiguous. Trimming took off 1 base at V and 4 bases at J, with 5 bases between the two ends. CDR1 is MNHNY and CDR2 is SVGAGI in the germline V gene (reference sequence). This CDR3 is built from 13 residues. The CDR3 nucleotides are TGTGCCAGCAGTTACTTCCCGGGAAACACCATATATTTT. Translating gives CASSYFPGNTIYF.

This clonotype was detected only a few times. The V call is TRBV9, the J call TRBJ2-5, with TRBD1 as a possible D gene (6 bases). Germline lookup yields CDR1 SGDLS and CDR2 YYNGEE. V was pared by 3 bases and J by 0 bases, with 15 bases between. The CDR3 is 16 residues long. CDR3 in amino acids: CASSGGQGSDQETQYF. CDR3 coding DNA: TGTGCCAGCAGCGGTGGCCAGGGGTCAGACCAAGAGACCCAGTACTTC.

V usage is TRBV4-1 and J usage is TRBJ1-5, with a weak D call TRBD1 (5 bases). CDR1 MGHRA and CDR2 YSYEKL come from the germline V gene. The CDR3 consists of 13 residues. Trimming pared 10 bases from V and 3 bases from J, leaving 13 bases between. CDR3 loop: CATSWGVNQPQHF. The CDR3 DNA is TGCGCCACATCATGGGGGGTCAATCAGCCCCAGCATTTT.

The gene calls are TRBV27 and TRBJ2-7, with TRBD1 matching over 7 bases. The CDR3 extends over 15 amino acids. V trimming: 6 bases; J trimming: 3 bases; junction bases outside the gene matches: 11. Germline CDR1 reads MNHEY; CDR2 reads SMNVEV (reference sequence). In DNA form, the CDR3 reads TGTGCCAGCAGAATTCGGGACAGTTCCTACTACGAGCAGTACTTC. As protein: CASRIRDSSYYEQYF.

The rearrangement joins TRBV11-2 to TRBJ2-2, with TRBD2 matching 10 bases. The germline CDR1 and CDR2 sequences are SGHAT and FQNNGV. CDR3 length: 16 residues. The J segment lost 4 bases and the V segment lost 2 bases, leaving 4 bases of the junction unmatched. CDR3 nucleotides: TGTGCCAGCAGCTTACTAGCGGGGGCGGGCACCGGGGAGCTGTTTTTT. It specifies CASSLLAGAGTGELFF.

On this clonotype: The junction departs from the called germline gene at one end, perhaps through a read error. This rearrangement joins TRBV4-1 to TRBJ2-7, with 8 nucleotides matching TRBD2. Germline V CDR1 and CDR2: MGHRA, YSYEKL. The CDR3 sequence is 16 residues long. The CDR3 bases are TGTGCCAGCAGCCAAGACAGCGGGGGCCTCTCCTACGAGCAGTACTTC. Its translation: CASSQDSGGLSYEQYF.

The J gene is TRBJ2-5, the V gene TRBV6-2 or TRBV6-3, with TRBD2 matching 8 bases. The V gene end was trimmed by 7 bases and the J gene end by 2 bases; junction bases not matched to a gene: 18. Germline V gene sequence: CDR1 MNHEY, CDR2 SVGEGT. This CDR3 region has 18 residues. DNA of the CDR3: TGTGCCAGCACCAAAATGGGGCCAGCGGGGGCCCTGCAAGAGACCCAGTACTTC. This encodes CASTKMGPAGALQETQYF.

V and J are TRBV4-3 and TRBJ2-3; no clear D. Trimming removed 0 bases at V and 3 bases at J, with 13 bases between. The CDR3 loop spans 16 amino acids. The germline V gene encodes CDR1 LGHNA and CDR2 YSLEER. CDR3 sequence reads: CASSQEGQILTDTQYF. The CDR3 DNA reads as TGCGCCAGCAGCCAAGAAGGCCAGATACTTACAGATACGCAGTATTTT.

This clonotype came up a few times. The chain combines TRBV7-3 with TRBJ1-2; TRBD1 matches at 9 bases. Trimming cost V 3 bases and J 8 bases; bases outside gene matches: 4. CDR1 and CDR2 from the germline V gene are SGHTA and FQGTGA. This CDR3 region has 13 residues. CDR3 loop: CASSFTGGDGYTF. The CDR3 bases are TGTGCCAGCAGCTTCACAGGGGGCGACGGCTACACCTTC. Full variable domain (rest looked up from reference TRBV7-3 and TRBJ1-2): GAGVSQTPSNKVTEKGKYVELRCDPISGHTALYWYRQSLGQGPEFLIYFQGTGAADDSGLPNDRFFAVRPEGSVSTLKIQRTERGDSAVYLCASSFTGGDGYTFGSGTRLTVV.

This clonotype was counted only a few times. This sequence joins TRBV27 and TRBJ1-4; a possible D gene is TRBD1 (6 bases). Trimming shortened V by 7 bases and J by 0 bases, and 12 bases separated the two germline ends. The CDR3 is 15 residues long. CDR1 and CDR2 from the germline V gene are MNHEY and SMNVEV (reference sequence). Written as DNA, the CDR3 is TGTGCCAGCAAGACAGGTTGGGCAACTAATGAAAAACTGTTTTTT. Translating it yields CASKTGWATNEKLFF.

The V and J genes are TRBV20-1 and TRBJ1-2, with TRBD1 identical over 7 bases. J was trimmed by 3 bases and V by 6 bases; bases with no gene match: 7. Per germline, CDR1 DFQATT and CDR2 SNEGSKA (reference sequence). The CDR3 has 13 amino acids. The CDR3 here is CSAPPTGYYGYTF. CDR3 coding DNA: TGCAGTGCCCCCCCGACAGGGTACTATGGCTACACCTTC.